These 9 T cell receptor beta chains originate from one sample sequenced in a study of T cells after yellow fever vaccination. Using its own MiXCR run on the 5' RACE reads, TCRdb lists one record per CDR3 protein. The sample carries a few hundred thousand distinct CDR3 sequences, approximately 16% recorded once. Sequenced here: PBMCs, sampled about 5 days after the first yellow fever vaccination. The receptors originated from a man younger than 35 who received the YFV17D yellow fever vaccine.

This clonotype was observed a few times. CDR3 bases: TGTGCCAGCAGCCAATCCCGACGGTACAGGGTGGGGACAGATACGCAGTATTTT. Protein sequence: CASSQSRRYRVGTDTQYF. V usage is TRBV3-1 and J usage is TRBJ2-3, with a possible D match to TRBD1 (6 bases). The CDR3 is 18 amino acids. The germline V and J ends were trimmed by 2 bases and 3 bases, with 21 bases remaining between them. Germline lookup yields CDR1 LGHDT and CDR2 YNNKEL (reference sequence).

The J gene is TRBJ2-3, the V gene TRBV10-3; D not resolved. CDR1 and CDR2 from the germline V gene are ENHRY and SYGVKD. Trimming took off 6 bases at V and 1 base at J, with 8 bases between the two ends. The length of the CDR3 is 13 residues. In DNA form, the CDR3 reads TGTGCCATCAGGCTAGTCGGCACAGATACGCAGTATTTT. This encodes CAIRLVGTDTQYF.

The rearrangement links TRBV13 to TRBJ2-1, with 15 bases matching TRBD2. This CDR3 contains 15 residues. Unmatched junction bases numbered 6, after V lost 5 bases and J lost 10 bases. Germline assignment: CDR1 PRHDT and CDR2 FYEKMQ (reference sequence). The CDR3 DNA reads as TGTGCCAGCAGCCTCAGGACTAGCGGGGGGGCGGAGCAGTTCTTC. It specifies CASSLRTSGGAEQFF.

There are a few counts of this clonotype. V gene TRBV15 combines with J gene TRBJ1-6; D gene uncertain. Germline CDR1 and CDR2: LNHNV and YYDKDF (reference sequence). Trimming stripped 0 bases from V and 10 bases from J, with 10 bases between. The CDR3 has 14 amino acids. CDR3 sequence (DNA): TGTGCCACCAGCAGAGATCTGGTTCGGTCACCCCTCCACTTT. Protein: CATSRDLVRSPLHF.

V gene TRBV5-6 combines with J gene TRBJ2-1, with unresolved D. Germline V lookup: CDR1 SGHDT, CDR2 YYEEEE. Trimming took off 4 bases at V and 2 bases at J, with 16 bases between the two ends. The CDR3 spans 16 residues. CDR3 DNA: TGTGCCAGCAGCCCACCCAGCAGCTGGGCCTACAATGAGCAGTTCTTC. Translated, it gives CASSPPSSWAYNEQFF.

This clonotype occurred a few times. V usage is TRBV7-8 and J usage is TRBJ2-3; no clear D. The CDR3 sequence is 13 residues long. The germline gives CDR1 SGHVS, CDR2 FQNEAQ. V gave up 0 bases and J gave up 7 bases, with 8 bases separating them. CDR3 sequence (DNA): TGTGCCAGCAGCTTAGCGAAAACTAATACGCAGTATTTT. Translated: CASSLAKTNTQYF.

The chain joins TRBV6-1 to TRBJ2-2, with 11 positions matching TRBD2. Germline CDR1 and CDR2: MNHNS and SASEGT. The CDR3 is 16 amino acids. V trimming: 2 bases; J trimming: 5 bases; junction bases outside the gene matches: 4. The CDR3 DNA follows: TGTGCCAGCAGTGAACCTAGCGGGGGGAGTACCGGGGAGCTGTTTTTT. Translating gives CASSEPSGGSTGELFF.

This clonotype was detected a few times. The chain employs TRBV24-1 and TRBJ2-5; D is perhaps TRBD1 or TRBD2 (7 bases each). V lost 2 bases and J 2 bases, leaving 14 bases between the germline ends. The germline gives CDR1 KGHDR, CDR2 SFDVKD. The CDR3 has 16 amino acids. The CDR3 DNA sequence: TGTGCCACCAGTGATTCGGTCAGGGGGGGTCAAGAGACCCAGTACTTC. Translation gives CATSDSVRGGQETQYF.

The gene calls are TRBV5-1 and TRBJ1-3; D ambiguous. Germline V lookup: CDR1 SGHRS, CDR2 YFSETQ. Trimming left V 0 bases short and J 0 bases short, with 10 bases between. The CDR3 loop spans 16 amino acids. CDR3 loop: CASSLDSTISGNTIYF. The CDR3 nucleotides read TGCGCCAGCAGCTTGGACAGTACCATCTCTGGAAACACCATATATTTT.